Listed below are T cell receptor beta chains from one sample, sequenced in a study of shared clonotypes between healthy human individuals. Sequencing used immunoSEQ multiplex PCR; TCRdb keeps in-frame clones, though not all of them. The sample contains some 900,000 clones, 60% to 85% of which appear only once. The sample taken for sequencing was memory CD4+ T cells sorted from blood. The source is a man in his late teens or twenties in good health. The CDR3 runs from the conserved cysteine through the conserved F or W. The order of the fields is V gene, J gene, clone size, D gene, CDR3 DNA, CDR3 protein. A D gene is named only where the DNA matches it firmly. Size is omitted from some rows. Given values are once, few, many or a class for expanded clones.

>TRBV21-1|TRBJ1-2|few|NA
TGTGTATCCTCCAGGGGCAGGGGGAACTATGGCTACACCTTC
CVSSRGRGNYGYTF
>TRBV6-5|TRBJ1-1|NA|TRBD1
TGTGCCACCCTTCGTGGCAGGGGGGGCACTGAAGCTTTCTTT
CATLRGRGGTEAFF
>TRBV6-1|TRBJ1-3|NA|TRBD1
TGTGCCAGCAGTGAAGCGCTTGGGACAGGGGGCGGAAACACCATATATTTT
CASSEALGTGGGNTIYF
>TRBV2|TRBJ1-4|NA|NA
TGTGCCAGCAAAGGGAACGGGCCCCCTAATGAAAAACTGTTTTTT
CASKGNGPPNEKLFF
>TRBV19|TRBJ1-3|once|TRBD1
TGTGCCAGTAGTATGACAGGGACTGGAAACACCATATATTTT
CASSMTGTGNTIYF
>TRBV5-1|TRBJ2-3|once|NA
TGCGCCAGCAGCTTCCAGGAAAGCACAGATACGCAGTATTTT
CASSFQESTDTQYF
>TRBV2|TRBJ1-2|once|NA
TGTGCCAGCAGTGCCGGTAACTATGGCTACACCTTC
CASSAGNYGYTF
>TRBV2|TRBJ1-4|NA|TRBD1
TGTGCCAGCAGGGGGACAGGGACTAATGAAAAACTGTTTTTT
CASRGTGTNEKLFF
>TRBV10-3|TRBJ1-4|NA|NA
TGTGCCATCAGTGAGGGGAGTAGGGAAAAACTGTTTTTT
CAISEGSREKLFF
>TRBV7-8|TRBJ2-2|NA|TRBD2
TGTGCCAGCAGCTCCTTTGCGGGGGGGCAGGTGGAGCTGTTTTTT
CASSSFAGGQVELFF
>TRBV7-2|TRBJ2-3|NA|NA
TGTGCCAGCAGCCTCTCCAAGGGTTATACTAGCACAGATACGCAGTATTTT
CASSLSKGYTSTDTQYF
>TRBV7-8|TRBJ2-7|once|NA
TGTGCCAGCAGCTCCAGTCGACATCTCTACGAGCAGTACTTC
CASSSSRHLYEQYF
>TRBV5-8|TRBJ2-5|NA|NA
TGTGCCAGCAGCTTGGTTCTGCAGGGCGAGGCCCAGTACTTC
CASSLVLQGEAQYF
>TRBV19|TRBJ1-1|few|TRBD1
TGTGCCAGTAGAGCCCTAGGACAGGGGGAATTCGCTGAAGCTTTCTTT
CASRALGQGEFAEAFF
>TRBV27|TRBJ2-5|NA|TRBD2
TGTGCCAGCGCGTTAGCGGGAGAGGGAGAGACCCAGTACTTC
CASALAGEGETQYF
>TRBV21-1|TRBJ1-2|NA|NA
TGTGCCAGCAGCAGACGGGACGAAGCTAACTATGGCTACACCTTC
CASSRRDEANYGYTF
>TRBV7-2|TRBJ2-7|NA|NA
TGTGCCAGCAGCGCGGCGGGGAATCCCTACGAGCAGTACTTC
CASSAAGNPYEQYF
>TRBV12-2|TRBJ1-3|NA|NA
TGTGCAAGTCGCTACCTAGGACGGGCCTCATCTGGAAACACCATATATTTT
CASRYLGRASSGNTIYF
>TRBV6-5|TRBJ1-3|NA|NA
TGTGCCAGTGAACAGGGCGGTCCTGGAAACACCATATATTTT
CASEQGGPGNTIYF
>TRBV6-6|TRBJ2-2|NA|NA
TGTGCCAGCAGTTATCTCGCGGGCACCGGGGAGCTGTTTTTT
CASSYLAGTGELFF
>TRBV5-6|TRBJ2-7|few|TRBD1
TGTGCCAGCAGCCGGGACAGGGTCTACGAGCAGTACTTC
CASSRDRVYEQYF
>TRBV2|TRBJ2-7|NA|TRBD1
TGTGCCAGCAGTGAAGGACAGGGGGCCACCTACGAGCAGTACTTC
CASSEGQGATYEQYF
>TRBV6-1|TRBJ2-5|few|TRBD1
TGTGCCAGCAGTTTGTACAGGGGGCGCGGGGAGACCCAGTACTTC
CASSLYRGRGETQYF
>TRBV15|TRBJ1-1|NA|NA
TGTGCCACCAGCAGAGTGGGGGGGGCCATGAACACTGAAGCTTTCTTT
CATSRVGGAMNTEAFF
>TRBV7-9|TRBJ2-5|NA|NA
TGTGCCAGCAGCTCCTGGACGGATCAAGAGACCCAGTACTTC
CASSSWTDQETQYF
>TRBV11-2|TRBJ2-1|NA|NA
TGTGCCAGCAGCTTAAGAGTTCCTGAGCAGTTCTTC
CASSLRVPEQFF
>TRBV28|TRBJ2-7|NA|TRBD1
TGTGCCAGCAGTCCAGGGACAGTACCCTACGAGCAGTACTTC
CASSPGTVPYEQYF